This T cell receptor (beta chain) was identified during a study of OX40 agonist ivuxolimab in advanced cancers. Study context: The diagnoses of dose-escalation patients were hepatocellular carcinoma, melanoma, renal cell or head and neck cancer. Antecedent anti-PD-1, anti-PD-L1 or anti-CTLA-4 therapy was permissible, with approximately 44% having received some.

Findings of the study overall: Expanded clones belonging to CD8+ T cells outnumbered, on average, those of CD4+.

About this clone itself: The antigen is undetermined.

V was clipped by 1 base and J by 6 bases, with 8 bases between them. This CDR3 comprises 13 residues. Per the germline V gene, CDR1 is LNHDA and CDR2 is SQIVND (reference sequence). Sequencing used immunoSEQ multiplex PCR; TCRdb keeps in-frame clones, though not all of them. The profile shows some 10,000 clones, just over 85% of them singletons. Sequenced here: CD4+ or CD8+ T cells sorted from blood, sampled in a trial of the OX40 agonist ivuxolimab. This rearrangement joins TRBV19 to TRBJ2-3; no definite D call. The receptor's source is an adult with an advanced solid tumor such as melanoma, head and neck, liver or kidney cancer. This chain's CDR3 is CASSIAGADTQYF. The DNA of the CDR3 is TGTGCCAGTAGTATAGCAGGAGCCGATACGCAGTATTTT.